The rows below give T cell receptor beta chains drawn from one sample of a study of blood T cell repertoires in COVID-19. Using immunoSEQ multiplex PCR, the repertoire was profiled, and TCRdb retains in-frame clones only, with some absent. The data contain roughly 140,000 clones, roughly 84% of them seen just once; the ten biggest clones take up about 38%. The sample comprised peripheral blood. The origin of the receptors is a human donor in a cohort sampled during active COVID-19. Both conserved end residues are part of each CDR3. A D gene is named only where the DNA matches it firmly. Expanded clones are given a class, and other clones once, few, many or no size at all.

abundance	j_gene	d_gene	len	v_gene	CDR3aa	CDR3nt
.	TRBJ2-2	.	17	TRBV21-1	CASTPQRTSANTGELFF	TGTGCCAGCACCCCCCAACGGACTAGCGCTAACACCGGGGAGCTGTTTTTT
.	TRBJ2-1	.	14	TRBV10-3	CAINKGEEYNEQFF	TGTGCCATCAACAAGGGGGAAGAGTACAATGAGCAGTTCTTC
.	TRBJ2-7	.	15	TRBV6-2/TRBV6-3	CASSYADSNTYEQYF	TGTGCCAGCAGTTATGCAGACAGTAACACCTACGAGCAGTACTTC
many	TRBJ2-1	TRBD1	15	TRBV4-2	CASSHGTGDYNEQFF	TGTGCCAGCAGCCACGGGACAGGGGATTACAATGAGCAGTTCTTC
.	TRBJ2-3	.	13	TRBV6-2/TRBV6-3	CASSYQAPDTQYF	TGTGCCAGCAGTTATCAGGCCCCGGATACGCAGTATTTT
.	TRBJ1-5	.	14	TRBV2	CASSVTGQAQPQHF	TGTGCCAGCAGTGTTACAGGGCAAGCACAGCCCCAGCATTTT
.	TRBJ1-1	.	14	TRBV5-1	CASSSQSMNTEAFF	TGCGCCAGCAGCTCACAGAGCATGAACACTGAAGCTTTCTTT
once	TRBJ1-3	.	17	TRBV7-2	CASSLASGISSGNTIYF	TGTGCCAGCAGCTTAGCATCGGGGATTAGCTCTGGAAACACCATATATTTT
.	TRBJ1-2	TRBD1	15	TRBV29-1	CSVGGQGVQDYGYTF	TGCAGCGTTGGGGGACAGGGTGTGCAGGACTATGGCTACACCTTC
.	TRBJ1-2	.	15	TRBV19	CASSSLGQGHEGYTF	TGTGCCAGTAGCAGCCTCGGGCAGGGACACGAAGGCTACACCTTC
.	TRBJ2-3	.	14	TRBV5-1	CASSLSPRGGTQYF	TGCGCCAGCAGCTTGTCCCCTCGGGGTGGTACGCAGTATTTT
.	TRBJ2-1	TRBD1	16	TRBV4-1	CASSQEVNRGAGEQFF	TGCGCCAGCAGCCAAGAGGTGAACAGGGGGGCGGGTGAGCAGTTCTTC
.	TRBJ1-1	.	16	TRBV5-1	CASSFSTGTRNTEAFF	TGCGCCAGCAGCTTTTCAACCGGGACAAGGAACACTGAAGCTTTCTTT
.	TRBJ1-6	.	13	TRBV9	CASSGGELSPLHF	TGTGCCAGCAGCGGGGGGGAGCTATCACCCCTCCACTTT
.	TRBJ1-2	TRBD1	17	TRBV9	CASSGPLGAGGYYGYTF	TGTGCCAGCAGCGGACCCCTGGGGGCAGGGGGGTACTATGGCTACACCTTC
.	TRBJ1-6	TRBD1	18	TRBV27	CASSPGQGGSSYNSPLHF	TGTGCCAGCAGTCCGGGACAGGGGGGAAGCTCCTATAATTCACCCCTCCACTTT
once	TRBJ1-1	.	14	TRBV19	CASSRGTNNPGAFF	TGTGCCAGTAGTAGGGGGACTAATAATCCAGGAGCTTTCTTT
few	TRBJ2-5	.	14	TRBV5-5	CASSFRAGQETQYF	TGTGCCAGCAGCTTCAGGGCAGGGCAAGAGACCCAGTACTTC
.	TRBJ2-5	TRBD2	16	TRBV5-1	CASSPGTSSTQETQYF	TGCGCCAGCAGCCCTGGGACTAGCTCGACCCAAGAGACCCAGTACTTC
.	TRBJ1-2	TRBD1	16	TRBV6-5	CASSYTPAGTGGGYTF	TGTGCCAGCAGTTACACCCCGGCCGGGACAGGGGGTGGCTACACCTTC
.	TRBJ1-1	.	14	TRBV6-6	CASSYSTRNTEAFF	TGTGCCAGCAGTTACTCTACGAGGAACACTGAAGCTTTCTTT
.	TRBJ1-3	.	12	TRBV30	CAWKLSGNTIYF	TGTGCCTGGAAACTCTCTGGAAACACCATATATTTT
.	TRBJ1-2	TRBD1	13	TRBV28	CASSPGQMYGYTF	TGTGCCAGCAGTCCGGGACAGATGTATGGCTACACCTTC
few	TRBJ2-7	TRBD2	15	TRBV10-1	CASSAATAGGYEQYF	TGCGCCAGCAGTGCCGCGACGGCGGGGGGGTACGAGCAGTACTTC
.	TRBJ1-4	TRBD1	14	TRBV5-1	CASSRTTGGEKLFF	TGCGCCAGCAGCCGTACTACAGGGGGGGAAAAACTGTTTTTT
.	TRBJ1-1	.	16	TRBV4-1	CASSQIGGQLNTEAFF	TGCGCCAGCAGCCAAATCGGCGGGCAGTTGAACACTGAAGCTTTCTTT
.	TRBJ1-4	TRBD1	15	TRBV19	CASSTGQVANEKLFF	TGTGCCAGTAGTACAGGACAGGTTGCTAATGAAAAACTGTTTTTT
.	TRBJ2-7	.	13	TRBV14	CASSQATASEQYF	TGTGCCAGCAGCCAAGCGACAGCGAGCGAGCAGTACTTC
.	TRBJ2-5	.	15	TRBV7-2	CASSLGGSGWETQYF	TGTGCCAGCAGCTTAGGTGGCAGCGGGTGGGAGACCCAGTACTTC
.	TRBJ1-6	.	14	TRBV6-4	CASSAESTHSPLHF	TGTGCCAGCAGTGCAGAGTCGACACATTCACCCCTCCACTTT
.	TRBJ1-2	TRBD1	15	TRBV19	CASSTTGTGNYGYTF	TGTGCCAGTAGTACCACCGGGACAGGGAACTATGGCTACACCTTC
.	TRBJ2-6	.	16	TRBV4-3	CASSQGRGTGANVLTF	TGCGCCAGCAGCCAAGGGCGAGGGACTGGGGCCAACGTCCTGACTTTC
.	TRBJ1-1	.	17	TRBV4-3	CASSQDWGGRWALGAFF	TGCGCCAGCAGCCAAGATTGGGGGGGGCGCTGGGCCTTAGGGGCTTTCTTT
.	TRBJ2-1	.	14	TRBV6-5	CASRVPAGRNEQFF	TGTGCCAGCAGAGTGCCGGCAGGGCGCAATGAGCAGTTCTTC
once	TRBJ1-5	TRBD1	15	TRBV7-9	CASSPGDRVVQPQHF	TGTGCCAGCAGTCCCGGGGACAGGGTGGTTCAGCCCCAGCATTTT
.	TRBJ2-3	.	15	TRBV5-1	CASSLAGPGIDTQYF	TGCGCCAGCAGCTTGGCCGGACCGGGGATAGATACGCAGTATTTT
.	TRBJ1-4	.	13	TRBV29-1	CSVEGQGFEKLFF	TGCAGCGTTGAAGGGCAGGGATTCGAAAAACTGTTTTTT
.	TRBJ1-1	.	14	TRBV19	CASPMQGPDTEAFF	TGTGCCAGTCCTATGCAGGGGCCAGACACTGAAGCTTTCTTT
.	TRBJ2-7	TRBD1	12	TRBV3-1/TRBV3-2	CASSPGTDRQYF	TGTGCCAGCAGCCCCGGGACAGATCGGCAGTACTTC
.	TRBJ2-2	.	14	TRBV7-2	CASSWTENTGELFF	TGTGCCAGCAGCTGGACAGAGAACACCGGGGAGCTGTTTTTT
.	TRBJ2-7	.	15	TRBV6-2/TRBV6-3	CASSPIWGLNYEQYF	TGTGCCAGCAGTCCCATCTGGGGACTCAACTACGAGCAGTACTTC
.	TRBJ2-1	.	15	TRBV7-3	CASSPSRTGTNEQFF	TGTGCCAGCAGCCCCTCAAGAACAGGGACCAATGAGCAGTTCTTC
.	TRBJ2-5	TRBD2	14	TRBV6-6	CASSAGGPQETQYF	TGTGCCAGCAGTGCGGGGGGGCCGCAAGAGACCCAGTACTTC
.	TRBJ2-1	TRBD2	16	TRBV27	CASSRLSSGSYNEQFF	TGTGCCAGCAGTCGTCTATCTAGCGGGAGCTACAATGAGCAGTTCTTC
.	TRBJ2-5	.	13	TRBV19	CASSGHFQETQYF	TGTGCCAGTAGTGGGCATTTCCAAGAGACCCAGTACTTC
once	TRBJ2-3	.	14	TRBV19	CASSIAVRTDTQYF	TGTGCCAGTAGTATAGCGGTCCGCACAGATACGCAGTATTTT
few	TRBJ2-7	.	16	TRBV18	CASSPPPSGGPPEQYF	TGTGCCAGCTCACCACCGCCGTCCGGGGGACCCCCCGAGCAGTACTTC
.	TRBJ2-4	TRBD2	16	TRBV9	CASSVASGGGADIQYF	TGTGCCAGCAGCGTCGCTAGCGGGGGCGGGGCGGACATTCAGTACTTC
few	TRBJ1-1	.	14	TRBV6-5	CASSQQGRGTEAFF	TGTGCCAGCAGTCAACAGGGCCGCGGCACTGAAGCTTTCTTT
.	TRBJ2-1	.	15	TRBV6-4	CASSDSSRDYNEQFF	TGTGCCAGCAGTGACTCGTCACGAGACTACAATGAGCAGTTCTTC
.	TRBJ2-3	TRBD2	17	TRBV2	CASRTSGLPTSTDTQYF	TGTGCCAGCCGAACTAGCGGGCTTCCGACTAGCACAGATACGCAGTATTTT
.	TRBJ2-1	.	14	TRBV7-2	CASTPRGNTHEQFF	TGTGCCAGCACTCCTAGGGGCAATACCCATGAGCAGTTCTTC
.	TRBJ2-3	TRBD1	15	TRBV27	CASSLRGQSTDTQYF	TGTGCCAGCAGTTTACGGGGACAGAGCACAGATACGCAGTATTTT
.	TRBJ1-1	TRBD1	13	TRBV24-1	CATSGGGVTEAFF	TGTGCCACCAGTGGAGGGGGCGTCACTGAAGCTTTCTTT